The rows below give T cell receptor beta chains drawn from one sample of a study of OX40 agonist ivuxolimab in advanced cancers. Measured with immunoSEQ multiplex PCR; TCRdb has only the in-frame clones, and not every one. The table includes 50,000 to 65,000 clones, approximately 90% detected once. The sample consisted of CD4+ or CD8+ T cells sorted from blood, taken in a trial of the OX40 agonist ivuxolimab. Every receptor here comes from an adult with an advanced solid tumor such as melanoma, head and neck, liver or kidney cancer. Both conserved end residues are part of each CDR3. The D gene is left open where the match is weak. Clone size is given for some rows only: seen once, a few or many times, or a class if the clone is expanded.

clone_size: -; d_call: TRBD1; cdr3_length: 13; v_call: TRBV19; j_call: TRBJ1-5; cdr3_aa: CAVSRGGNQPQHF; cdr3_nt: TGTGCCGTCAGCAGGGGGGGCAATCAGCCCCAGCATTTT
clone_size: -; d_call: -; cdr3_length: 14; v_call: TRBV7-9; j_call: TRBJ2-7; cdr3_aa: CASSAIGRSYEQYF; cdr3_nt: TGTGCCAGCAGCGCAATTGGGAGATCCTACGAGCAGTACTTC
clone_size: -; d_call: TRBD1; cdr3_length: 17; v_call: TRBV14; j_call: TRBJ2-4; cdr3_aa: CASSQATGLVAKNIQYF; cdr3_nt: TGTGCCAGCAGCCAAGCGACAGGGCTCGTAGCCAAAAACATTCAGTACTTC
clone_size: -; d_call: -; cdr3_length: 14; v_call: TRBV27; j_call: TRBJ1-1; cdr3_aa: CASSFLTENTEAFF; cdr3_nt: TGTGCCAGCAGTTTCCTTACAGAGAACACTGAAGCTTTCTTT
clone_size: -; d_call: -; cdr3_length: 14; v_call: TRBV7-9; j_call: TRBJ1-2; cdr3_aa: CASSLDPGDYGYTF; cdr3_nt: TGTGCCAGCAGCTTAGACCCGGGAGACTATGGCTACACCTTC
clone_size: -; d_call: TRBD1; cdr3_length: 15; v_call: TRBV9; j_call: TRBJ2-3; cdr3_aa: CASSSGTGYADTQYF; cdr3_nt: TGTGCCAGCAGCTCAGGGACAGGGTACGCAGATACGCAGTATTTT
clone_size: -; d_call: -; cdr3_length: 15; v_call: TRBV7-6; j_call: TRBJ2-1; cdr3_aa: CASSLTSPVYNEQFF; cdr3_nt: TGTGCCAGCAGCTTGACTAGTCCTGTCTACAATGAGCAGTTCTTC
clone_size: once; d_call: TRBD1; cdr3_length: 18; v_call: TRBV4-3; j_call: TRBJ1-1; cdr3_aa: CASSQDHKGAIDTGEAFF; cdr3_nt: TGCGCCAGCAGCCAAGATCATAAGGGGGCGATAGACACCGGTGAGGCTTTCTTT
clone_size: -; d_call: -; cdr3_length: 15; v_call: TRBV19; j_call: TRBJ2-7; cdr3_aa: CASSPFSGRPYEQYF; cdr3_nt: TGTGCCAGTAGTCCATTTAGCGGACGTCCTTACGAGCAGTACTTC
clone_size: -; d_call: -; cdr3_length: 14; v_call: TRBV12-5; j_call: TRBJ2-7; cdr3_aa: CASGSPYMGGEQYF; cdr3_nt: TGTGCTAGTGGTTCCCCCTACATGGGCGGCGAGCAGTACTTC
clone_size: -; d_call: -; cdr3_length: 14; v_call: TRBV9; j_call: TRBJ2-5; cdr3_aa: CASSPGALQETQYF; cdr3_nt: TGTGCCAGCAGCCCAGGGGCCCTTCAAGAGACCCAGTACTTC
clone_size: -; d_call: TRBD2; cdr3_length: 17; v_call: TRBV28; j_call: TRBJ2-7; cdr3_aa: CASSLASGPSHSYEQYF; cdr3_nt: TGTGCCAGCAGTTTAGCTAGCGGACCCTCCCACTCCTACGAGCAGTACTTC
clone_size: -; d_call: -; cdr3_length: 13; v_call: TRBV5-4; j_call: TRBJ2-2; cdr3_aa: CASSLQGTGELFF; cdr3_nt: TGTGCCAGCAGCTTACAGGGCACCGGGGAGCTGTTTTTT
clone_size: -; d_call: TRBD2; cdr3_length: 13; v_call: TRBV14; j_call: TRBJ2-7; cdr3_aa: CASSPGTSYEQYF; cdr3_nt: TGTGCCAGCAGCCCCGGGACTAGCTACGAGCAGTACTTC
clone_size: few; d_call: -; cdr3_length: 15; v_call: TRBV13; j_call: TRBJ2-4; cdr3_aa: CASSSGPDGKNIQYF; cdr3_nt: TGTGCCAGCAGCTCGGGACCCGATGGCAAAAACATTCAGTACTTC
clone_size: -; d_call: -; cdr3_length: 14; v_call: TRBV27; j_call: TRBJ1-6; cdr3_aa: CASSLRGGYSPLHF; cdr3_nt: TGTGCCAGCAGTTTGCGGGGAGGGTACTCACCCCTCCACTTT
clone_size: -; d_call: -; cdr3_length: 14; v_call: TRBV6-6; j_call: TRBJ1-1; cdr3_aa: CASSYGTTSAKAFF; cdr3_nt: TGTGCCAGCAGTTACGGGACAACTAGTGCGAAAGCTTTCTTT
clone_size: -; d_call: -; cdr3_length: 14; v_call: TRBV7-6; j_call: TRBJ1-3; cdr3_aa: CASSPRTTGNTIYF; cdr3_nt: TGTGCCAGCAGCCCCCGGACGACTGGAAACACCATATATTTT
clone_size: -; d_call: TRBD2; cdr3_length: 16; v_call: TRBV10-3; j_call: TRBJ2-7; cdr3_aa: CAISEGLAGASYEQYF; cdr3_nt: TGTGCCATCAGTGAGGGGTTAGCGGGAGCTTCCTACGAGCAGTACTTC
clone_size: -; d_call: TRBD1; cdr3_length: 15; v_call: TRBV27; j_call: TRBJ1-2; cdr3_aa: CASTRSPGTGEGYTF; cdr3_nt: TGTGCCAGCACCCGCAGCCCTGGGACAGGAGAGGGCTACACCTTC
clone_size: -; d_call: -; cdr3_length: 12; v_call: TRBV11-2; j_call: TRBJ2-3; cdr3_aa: CASSRGIDTQYF; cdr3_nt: TGTGCCAGCTCTAGAGGGATCGATACGCAGTATTTT
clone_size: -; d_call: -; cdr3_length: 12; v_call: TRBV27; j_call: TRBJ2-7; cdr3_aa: CASSFPGNEQYF; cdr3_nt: TGTGCCAGCAGTTTCCCAGGGAACGAGCAGTACTTC
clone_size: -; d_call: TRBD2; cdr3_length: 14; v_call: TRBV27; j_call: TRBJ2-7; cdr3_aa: CASSLLAGGYEQYF; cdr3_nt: TGTGCCAGCAGTTTGCTAGCGGGAGGCTACGAGCAGTACTTC
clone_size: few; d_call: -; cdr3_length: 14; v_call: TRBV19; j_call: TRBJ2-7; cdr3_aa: CASSITGKGYEQYF; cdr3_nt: TGTGCCAGTAGTATAACGGGGAAGGGCTACGAGCAGTACTTC
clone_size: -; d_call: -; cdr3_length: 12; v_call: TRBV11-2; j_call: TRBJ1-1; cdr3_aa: CASSGQNTEAFF; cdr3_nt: TGTGCCAGCAGTGGACAGAACACTGAAGCTTTCTTT
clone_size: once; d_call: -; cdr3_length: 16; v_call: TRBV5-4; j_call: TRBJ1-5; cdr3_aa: CASSLREGGPNQPQHF; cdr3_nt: TGTGCCAGCAGCTTGAGGGAGGGGGGCCCCAATCAGCCCCAGCATTTT
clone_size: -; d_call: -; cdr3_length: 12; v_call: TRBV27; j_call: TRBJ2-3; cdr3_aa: CASSLSGDTQYF; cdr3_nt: TGTGCCAGCAGTTTATCGGGTGATACGCAGTATTTT
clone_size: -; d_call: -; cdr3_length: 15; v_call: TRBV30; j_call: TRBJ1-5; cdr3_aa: CAWTKEGTADQPQHF; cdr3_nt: TGTGCCTGGACTAAAGAGGGGACCGCTGATCAGCCCCAGCATTTT
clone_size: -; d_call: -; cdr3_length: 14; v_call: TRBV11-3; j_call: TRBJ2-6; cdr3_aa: CASSSGSGANVLTF; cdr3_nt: TGTGCCAGCAGTTCAGGGTCTGGGGCCAACGTCCTGACTTTC
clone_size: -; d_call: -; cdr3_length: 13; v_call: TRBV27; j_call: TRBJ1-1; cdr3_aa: CASSFGTLTEAFF; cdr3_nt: TGTGCCAGCAGTTTCGGGACGCTCACTGAAGCTTTCTTT
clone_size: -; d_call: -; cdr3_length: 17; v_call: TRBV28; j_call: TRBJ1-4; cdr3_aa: CASSSERYTATNEKLFF; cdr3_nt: TGTGCCAGCAGTTCCGAACGGTATACCGCAACTAATGAAAAACTGTTTTTT
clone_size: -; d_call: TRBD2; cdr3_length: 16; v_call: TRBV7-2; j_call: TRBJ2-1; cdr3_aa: CASSLVSGRATDEQFF; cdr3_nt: TGTGCCAGCAGCTTAGTTAGCGGGAGGGCCACCGATGAGCAGTTCTTC
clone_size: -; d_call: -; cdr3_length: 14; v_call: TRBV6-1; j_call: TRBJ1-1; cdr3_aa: CASSYLLGNTEAFF; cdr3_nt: TGTGCCAGCAGTTATTTATTAGGGAACACTGAAGCTTTCTTT
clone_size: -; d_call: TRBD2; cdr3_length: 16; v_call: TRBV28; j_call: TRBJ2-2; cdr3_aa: CASTLRGTTYTGELFF; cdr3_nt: TGTGCCAGCACCCTACGAGGGACTACATATACCGGGGAGCTGTTTTTT
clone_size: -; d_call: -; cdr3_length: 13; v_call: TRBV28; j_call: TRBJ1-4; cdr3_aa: CASSLGFGEKLFF; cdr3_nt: TGTGCCAGCAGTTTAGGGTTTGGGGAAAAACTGTTTTTT
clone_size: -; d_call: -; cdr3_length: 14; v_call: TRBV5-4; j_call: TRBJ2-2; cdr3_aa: CASSPSFDPGELFF; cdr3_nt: TGTGCCAGCAGCCCTAGTTTTGATCCCGGGGAGCTGTTTTTT
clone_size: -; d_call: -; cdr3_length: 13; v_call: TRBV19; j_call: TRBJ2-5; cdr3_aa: CASSIYSRETQYF; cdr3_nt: TGTGCCAGTAGTATATACTCTCGAGAGACCCAGTACTTC
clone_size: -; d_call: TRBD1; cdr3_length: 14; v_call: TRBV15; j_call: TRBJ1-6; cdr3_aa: CATSRYRGNSPLHF; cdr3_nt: TGTGCCACCAGCAGATACAGGGGTAATTCACCCCTCCACTTT
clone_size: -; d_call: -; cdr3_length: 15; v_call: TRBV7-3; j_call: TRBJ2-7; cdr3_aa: CASSLFAAPDYEQYF; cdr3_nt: TGTGCCAGCAGCTTATTTGCGGCCCCGGACTACGAGCAGTACTTC
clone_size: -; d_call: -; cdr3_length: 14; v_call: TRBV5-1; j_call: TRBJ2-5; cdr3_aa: CASSFYTPQETQYF; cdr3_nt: TGCGCCAGCAGTTTTTACACTCCTCAAGAGACCCAGTACTTC